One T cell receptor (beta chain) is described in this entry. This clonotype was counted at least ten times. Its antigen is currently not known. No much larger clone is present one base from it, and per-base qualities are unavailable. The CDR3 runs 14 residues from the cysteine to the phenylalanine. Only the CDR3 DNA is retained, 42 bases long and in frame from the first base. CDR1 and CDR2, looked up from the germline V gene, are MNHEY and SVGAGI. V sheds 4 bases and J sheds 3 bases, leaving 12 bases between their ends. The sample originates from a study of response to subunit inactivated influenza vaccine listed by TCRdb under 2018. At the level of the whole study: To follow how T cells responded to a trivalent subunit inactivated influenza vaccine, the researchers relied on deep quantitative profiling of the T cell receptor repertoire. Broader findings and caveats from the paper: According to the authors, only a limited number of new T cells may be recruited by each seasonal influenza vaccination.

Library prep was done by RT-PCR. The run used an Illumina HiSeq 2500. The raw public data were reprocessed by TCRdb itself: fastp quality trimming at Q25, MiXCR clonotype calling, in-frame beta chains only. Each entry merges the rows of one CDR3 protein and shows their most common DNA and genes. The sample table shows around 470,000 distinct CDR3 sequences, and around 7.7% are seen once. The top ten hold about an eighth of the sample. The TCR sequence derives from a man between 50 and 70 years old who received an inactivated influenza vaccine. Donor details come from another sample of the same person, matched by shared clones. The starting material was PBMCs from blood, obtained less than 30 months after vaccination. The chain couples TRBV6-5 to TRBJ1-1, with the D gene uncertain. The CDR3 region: CASSSHTEDTEAFF. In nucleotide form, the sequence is TGTGCCAGCAGTTCCCATACAGAAGACACTGAAGCTTTCTTT.